This T cell receptor beta chain is drawn from a study of T cell responses to AZD1222 COVID-19 vaccine. Here immunoSEQ multiplex PCR was the method, and the copy in TCRdb shows in-frame clones only, minus some. The table shows approximately 100,000 clones, with approximately 84% occurring only once. Germline CDR1 and CDR2: MNHEY and SVGAGI. The germline V and J ends were trimmed by 0 bases and 0 bases, with 7 bases remaining between them. This CDR3 comprises 15 residues. The sequences come from peripheral blood, collected on day 0 of AZD1222 vaccination. The clonotype was recovered from an adult in good health. The V call is TRBV6-5, the J call TRBJ2-3; no reliable D call. The CDR3 nucleotides are TGTGCCAGCAGTTACTCGGGTGAAAGCACAGATACGCAGTATTTT. The encoded protein is CASSYSGESTDTQYF.